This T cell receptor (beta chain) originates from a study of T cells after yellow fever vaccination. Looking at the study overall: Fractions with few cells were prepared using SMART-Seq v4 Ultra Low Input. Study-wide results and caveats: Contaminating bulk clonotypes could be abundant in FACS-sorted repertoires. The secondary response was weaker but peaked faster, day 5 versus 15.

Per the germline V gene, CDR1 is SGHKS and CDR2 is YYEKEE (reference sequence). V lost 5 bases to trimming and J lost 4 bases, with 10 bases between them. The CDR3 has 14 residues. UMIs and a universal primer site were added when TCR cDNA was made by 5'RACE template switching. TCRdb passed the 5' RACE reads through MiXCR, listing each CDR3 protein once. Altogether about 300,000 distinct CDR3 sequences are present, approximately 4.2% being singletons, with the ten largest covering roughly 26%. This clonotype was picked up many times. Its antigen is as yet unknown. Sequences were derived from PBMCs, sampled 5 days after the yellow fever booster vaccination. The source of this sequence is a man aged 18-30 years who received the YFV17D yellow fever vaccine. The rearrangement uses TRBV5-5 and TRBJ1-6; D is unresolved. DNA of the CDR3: TGTGCCAGCAGTCTCGGCGGGTATAATTCACCCCTCCACTTT. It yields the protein CASSLGGYNSPLHF.